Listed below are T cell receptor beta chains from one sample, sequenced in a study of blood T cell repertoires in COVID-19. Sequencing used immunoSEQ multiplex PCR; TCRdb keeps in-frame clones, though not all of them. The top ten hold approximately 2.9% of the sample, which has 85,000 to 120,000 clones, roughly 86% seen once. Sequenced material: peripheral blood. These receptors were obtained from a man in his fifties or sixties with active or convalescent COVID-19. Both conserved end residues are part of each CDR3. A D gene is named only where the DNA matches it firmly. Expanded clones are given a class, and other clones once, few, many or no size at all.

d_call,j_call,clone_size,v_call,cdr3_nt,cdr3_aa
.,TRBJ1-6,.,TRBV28,TGTGCCAGCAAGAAAGGACAAACTACTTCACCCCTCCACTTT,CASKKGQTTSPLHF
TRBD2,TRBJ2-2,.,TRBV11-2,TGTGCCAGCAGCTGGGGACTAGCTCGGGGGAACACCGGGGAGCTGTTTTTT,CASSWGLARGNTGELFF
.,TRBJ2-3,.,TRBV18,TGTGCCAGCTCACCACCGGCAGGGCCGGCAGATACGCAGTATTTT,CASSPPAGPADTQYF
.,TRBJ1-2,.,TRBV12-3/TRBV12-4,TGTGCCAGCAGCCTAGAGAATGGCTACACCTTC,CASSLENGYTF
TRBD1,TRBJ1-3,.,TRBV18,TGTGCCAGCTCATTGTTTCGACAGGGTGGTGGAAACACCATATATTTT,CASSLFRQGGGNTIYF
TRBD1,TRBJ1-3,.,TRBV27,TGTGCCAGCAGTTTAACAGGGGACTCTGGAAACACCATATATTTT,CASSLTGDSGNTIYF
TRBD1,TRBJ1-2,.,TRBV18,TGTGCCAGCTCACTTACAGGGGATAAAGGCTACACCTTC,CASSLTGDKGYTF
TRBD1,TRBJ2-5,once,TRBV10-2,TGCGCCAGCAGTTCCCGGACAGGGGAGAGGGAGACCCAGTACTTC,CASSSRTGERETQYF
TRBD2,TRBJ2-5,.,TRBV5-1,TGCGCCAGCAGCTTGGAGGGACTAGCGGGGACGACCCAAGAGACCCAGTACTTC,CASSLEGLAGTTQETQYF
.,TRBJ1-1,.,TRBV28,TGTGCCAGCAGTTTAGGGGCAGGGAACACTGAAGCTTTCTTT,CASSLGAGNTEAFF
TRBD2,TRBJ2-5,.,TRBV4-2,TGTGCCAGCAGCCAAGGATCGCTAGCGGGGGGGCAAGAGACCCAGTACTTC,CASSQGSLAGGQETQYF
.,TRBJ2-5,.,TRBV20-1,TGCAGTGCAAGCGCCGGAGAGACCCAGTACTTC,CSASAGETQYF
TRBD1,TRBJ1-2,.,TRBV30,TGTGCCTGGGAACAGGGGCCCCGCAATGGCTACACCTTC,CAWEQGPRNGYTF
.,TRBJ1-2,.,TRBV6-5,TGTGCCAGTCGAGGCCTCGGCTATGGCTACACCTTC,CASRGLGYGYTF
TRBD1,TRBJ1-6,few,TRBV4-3,TGCGCCAGCAGCTTAACAGGGGGCGTTCATAATTCACCCCTCCACTTT,CASSLTGGVHNSPLHF
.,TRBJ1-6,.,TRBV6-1,TGTGCCAGCATTGACAGCTCCTATAATTCACCCCTCCACTTT,CASIDSSYNSPLHF
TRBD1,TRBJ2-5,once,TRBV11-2,TGTGCCAGCAGCTCGGGACAGAAGGAGACCCAGTACTTC,CASSSGQKETQYF
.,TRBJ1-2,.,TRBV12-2,TGTGCAAGTCGCCCGGGTAGGGACAGGGGCACCCATGGCTACACCTTC,CASRPGRDRGTHGYTF
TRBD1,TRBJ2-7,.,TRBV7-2,TGTGCCAGCAGCTTATCTGCGTGGCAGGGGGTTATATACGAGCAGTACTTC,CASSLSAWQGVIYEQYF
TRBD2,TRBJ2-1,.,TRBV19,TGTGCCAGTAGTATAGGCGGGGGGGCTTGGGGTGAGCAGTTCTTC,CASSIGGGAWGEQFF
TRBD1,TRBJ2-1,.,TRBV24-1,TGTGCCACCGGGACAGGGGGGGGATACAATGAGCAGTTCTTC,CATGTGGGYNEQFF
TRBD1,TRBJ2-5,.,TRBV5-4,TGTGCCAGCAGCTTGGGGACAGGGAGCGAGACCCAGTACTTC,CASSLGTGSETQYF
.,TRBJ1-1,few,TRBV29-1,TGCAGCGTTGCACACATTGAAGCTTTCTTT,CSVAHIEAFF
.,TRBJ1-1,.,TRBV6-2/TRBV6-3,TGTGCCAGCAGCCTTTCCCGCGGACGGGGGAACACTGAAGCTTTCTTT,CASSLSRGRGNTEAFF
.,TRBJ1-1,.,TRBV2,TGTGCCAGCAGGGCCCTTGGACAGAGGACTGAAGCTTTCTTT,CASRALGQRTEAFF
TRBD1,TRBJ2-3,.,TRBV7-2,TGTGCCAGCAGCCCGACAGGGGATTTCACAGATACGCAGTATTTT,CASSPTGDFTDTQYF
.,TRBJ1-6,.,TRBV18,TGTGCCAGCTCACCAGAGAGGGATAATTCACCCCTCCACTTT,CASSPERDNSPLHF
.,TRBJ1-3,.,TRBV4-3,TGCGCCAGCAGCCAAAGCTATGCAGGGGCTGGAAACACCATATATTTT,CASSQSYAGAGNTIYF
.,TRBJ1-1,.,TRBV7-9,TGTGCCAGCAGCTTAGGGGAGTTTGAAGCTTTCTTT,CASSLGEFEAFF